This entry is about one T cell receptor beta chain. Its target is not known. This sample is drawn from a study of PD-1 blockade in classical Hodgkin lymphoma. Across the whole study: Nivolumab was administered to patients intravenously at 3 mg/kg every 2 weeks.

All patients experienced relapse after autologous stem cell transplantation, and brentuximab vedotin exposure was variable. Study-level findings and limits: It was among complete responders that baseline diversity resembled that of newly diagnosed patients.

The V end was cut by 2 bases, the J end by 5 bases, with 18 bases between. The CDR3 totals 16 residues. Germline V lookup: CDR1 SGHVS, CDR2 FQNEAQ. Profiling relied on immunoSEQ multiplex PCR, and the TCRdb table lists in-frame clones only, not all of them. The sample holds roughly 34,000 clones, more than 65% seen once. The material sequenced was peripheral blood mononuclear cells (PBMCs), taken before the second cycle of nivolumab. The chain uses TRBV7-8 and TRBJ1-1; perhaps TRBD1 as D (5 bases). The TCR originated in a human donor with classical Hodgkin lymphoma. For the CDR3, the DNA is TGTGCCAGCAGCTTATCCTTAGGGGCCCTTGGGACTGAAGCTTTCTTT. It yields the protein CASSLSLGALGTEAFF.